Listed below are T cell receptor beta chains from one sample, sequenced in a study of vaccination and CD4 T cells after COVID-19. These receptors' targets are unknown. TCRdb re-analysed the PCR reads in MiXCR, keeping a single row per CDR3 protein. The sample includes 7,000 to 8,500 distinct CDR3 sequences, about three fifths of them seen just once. Sequenced material: CD4+ T cells from blood, cultured in vitro. Receptors were obtained from a human donor in good health. Each CDR3 is given with its conserved first and last residue. The D gene is left open where the match is weak. For some rows the clone size is stated as once, few or many, or as a class when expanded; others skip it.

TRBJ2-1 | TRBD1 | few | TRBV6-4 | CASSEGTGPHNEQFF | TGTGCCAGCAGTGAAGGGACAGGACCCCACAATGAGCAGTTCTTC
TRBJ1-2 | NA | NA | TRBV10-2 | CASSEGADGYTF | TGCGCCAGCAGTGAGGGGGCAGATGGCTACACCTTC
TRBJ1-1 | TRBD1 | NA | TRBV7-9 | CASSLEGQANTEAFF | TGTGCCAGCAGCTTAGAGGGACAGGCGAACACTGAAGCTTTCTTT
TRBJ2-3 | NA | NA | TRBV30 | CAWSPNLIDTQYF | TGTGCCTGGAGCCCTAATTTGATAGATACGCAGTATTTT
TRBJ2-7 | TRBD1 | few | TRBV20-1 | CSARQGSRYEQYF | TGCAGTGCCCGACAGGGGTCAAGGTACGAGCAGTACTTC
TRBJ1-1 | NA | few | TRBV6-2/TRBV6-3 | CASSYPRVGGVEAFF | TGTGCCAGCAGTTACCCCCGAGTAGGAGGGGTTGAAGCTTTCTTT
TRBJ2-1 | NA | NA | TRBV24-1 | CATENSGYNEQFF | TGTGCCACCGAAAATAGCGGATACAATGAGCAGTTCTTC
TRBJ2-5 | TRBD2 | once | TRBV7-6 | CASSLLAGSGETQYF | TGTGCCAGCAGCTTGCTAGCGGGGAGCGGGGAGACCCAGTACTTC
TRBJ2-1 | NA | NA | TRBV21-1 | CASSRQGTDDEQFF | TGTGCCAGCAGTCGACAGGGGACCGACGATGAGCAGTTCTTC
TRBJ2-3 | NA | NA | TRBV11-3 | CASSWGSTDTQYF | TGTGCCAGCAGCTGGGGGAGTACAGATACGCAGTATTTT
TRBJ2-3 | TRBD1 | NA | TRBV5-3 | CASSLSTGSTDTQYF | TGTGCCAGCAGCTTATCGACAGGGAGCACAGATACGCAGTATTTT
TRBJ1-2 | NA | NA | TRBV5-1 | CASRSSGGIVFGYTF | TGCGCCAGCAGGTCTTCCGGAGGGATCGTTTTTGGCTACACCTTC
TRBJ2-1 | NA | once | TRBV11-2 | CASSGTGFNEQFF | TGTGCCAGCAGCGGGACGGGGTTCAATGAGCAGTTCTTC
TRBJ1-1 | TRBD1 | once | TRBV20-1 | CSARDFYRQGPNTEAFF | TGCAGTGCTAGAGATTTCTACCGACAGGGACCGAACACTGAAGCTTTCTTT
TRBJ2-7 | TRBD1 | NA | TRBV7-2 | CASSLAPGTGSYEQYF | TGTGCCAGCAGCTTAGCCCCCGGGACAGGGTCCTACGAGCAGTACTTC
TRBJ2-3 | NA | NA | TRBV2 | CASSGKAPDTQYF | TGTGCCAGCAGTGGTAAGGCCCCAGATACGCAGTATTTT
TRBJ1-5 | NA | few | TRBV20-1 | CSARDLTSGGQPQHF | TGCAGTGCTAGAGATTTAACGTCCGGGGGTCAGCCCCAGCATTTT
TRBJ1-1 | NA | once | TRBV7-2 | CASSLASVSAFF | TGTGCCAGCAGCTTAGCATCCGTATCAGCTTTCTTT
TRBJ2-7 | TRBD2 | once | TRBV6-4 | CASSRLAGSEQYF | TGTGCCAGCAGTAGACTAGCCGGGAGCGAGCAGTACTTC
TRBJ2-3 | NA | NA | TRBV11-2 | CASSLQGGYTDTQYF | TGTGCCAGCAGCTTACAGGGGGGATACACAGATACGCAGTATTTT
TRBJ1-1 | NA | NA | TRBV19 | CASIQGAAEAFF | TGTGCCAGCATACAGGGAGCCGCTGAAGCTTTCTTT
TRBJ1-6 | NA | NA | TRBV11-2 | CASSPTRGGISPLHF | TGTGCCAGCAGCCCCACTAGGGGAGGGATTTCACCCCTCCACTTT
TRBJ2-5 | NA | NA | TRBV7-2 | CASSLRDGRARETQYF | TGTGCCAGCAGCTTAAGGGACGGCCGAGCGAGGGAGACCCAGTACTTC